The 28 T cell receptor beta chains reported below all come from one sample, sequenced in a study of blood T cell repertoires in COVID-19. Here immunoSEQ multiplex PCR was the method, and the copy in TCRdb shows in-frame clones only, minus some. The top ten hold 7.8% of the sample, which has fewer than 250,000 clones, 82% seen once. The sequenced material came from peripheral blood. These receptors all come from a woman aged 60-70 years with COVID-19, enrolled during active disease.

This chain links TRBV28 with TRBJ1-1, with a weak D call TRBD1 (5 bases). The CDR3 totals 17 residues. V lost 8 bases and J 3 bases, leaving 25 bases between the germline ends. Per the germline V gene, CDR1 is MDHEN and CDR2 is SYDVKM. The CDR3 loop is CASYGLGEPGRDTEAFF. Here the CDR3 DNA reads TGTGCCAGCTATGGATTGGGGGAGCCGGGGAGGGACACTGAAGCTTTCTTT.

The V gene is TRBV9, the J gene TRBJ1-1; no definite D call. Germline loops: CDR1 SGDLS, CDR2 YYNGEE. Trimming removed 4 bases from V and 5 bases from J, with 6 bases in between. The CDR3 consists of 11 residues. The CDR3 region is CASSRGTEAFF. CDR3 coding DNA: TGTGCCAGCAGCCGAGGGACTGAAGCTTTCTTT.

The CDR3 reads CASSPGTGGPGTQYF. Written as DNA, the CDR3 is TGTGCCAGCAGCCCCGGGACAGGGGGGCCGGGTACGCAGTATTTT. The rearrangement links TRBV5-4 to TRBJ2-3, with 11 bases identical to TRBD1. The germline V gene has CDR1 SGHNT and CDR2 YYREEE (reference sequence). CDR3 length: 15 residues. The V gene end was trimmed by 4 bases and the J gene end by 8 bases; junction bases not matched to a gene: 9.

J is TRBJ2-5 and V is TRBV4-1; 10 bases are a match to TRBD2. The V gene's germline CDR1 is MGHRA and CDR2 YSYEKL. CDR3 length: 16 amino acids. After removal of 1 base from V and 2 bases from J, the junction contained 4 bases not matched to a gene. The chain's CDR3 is CASSQVVLAGQETQYF. The CDR3 DNA sequence: TGCGCCAGCAGCCAAGTGGTACTAGCGGGGCAAGAGACCCAGTACTTC.

The table lists this clone with a count of one. The chain links TRBV30 to TRBJ1-2; the match to TRBD1 covers 8 bases. CDR1 is GTSNPN and CDR2 is SVGIG in the germline V gene (reference sequence). The CDR3 covers 15 residues. With V trimmed by 3 bases and J by 8 bases, 14 bases remained unmatched. The CDR3 spells CAWSAPPGGAEGYTF. The CDR3 coding sequence is TGTGCCTGGAGCGCCCCTCCAGGGGGCGCTGAGGGCTACACCTTC.

The gene calls are TRBV9 and TRBJ1-2; 8 bases are shared with TRBD1. Losses at the gene ends were 3 bases for V and 2 bases for J; bases not matched to a gene: 15. The CDR3 loop spans 18 amino acids. Germline V gene data show CDR1 as SGDLS and CDR2 as YYNGEE. The CDR3 sequence: CASSARPQGGPKNYGYTF. The CDR3 DNA reads TGTGCCAGCAGCGCCCGCCCACAGGGGGGACCGAAAAACTATGGCTACACCTTC.

This chain uses TRBV5-1 with TRBJ1-1; 9 nucleotides agree with TRBD1. CDR3 length equals 14 residues. Per the germline V gene, CDR1 is SGHRS and CDR2 is YFSETQ. Unmatched junction bases numbered 8, after V lost 2 bases and J lost 9 bases. The CDR3 loop is CASSLNRDRAQAFF. In DNA form, the CDR3 reads TGCGCCAGCAGCTTAAACCGGGACAGGGCCCAAGCTTTCTTT.

In this sample, this clone turned up once. The chain uses TRBV30 and TRBJ2-7; TRBD2 is a possible D gene (6 bases). Trimming took off 1 base at V and 1 base at J, with 14 bases between the two ends. The germline gives CDR1 GTSNPN, CDR2 SVGIG (reference sequence). The CDR3 has 15 amino acids. The CDR3 loop is CAWSGGDRSSYEQYF. The CDR3 DNA reads TGTGCCTGGAGTGGGGGGGACCGGTCTTCCTACGAGCAGTACTTC.

This rearrangement joins TRBV9 to TRBJ1-5; D is unclear. Between the trimmed V and J ends, which lost 0 bases and 4 bases, there was a span of 8 bases. This CDR3 comprises 14 residues. CDR1 is SGDLS, CDR2 YYNGEE, per germline. CDR3 protein: CASSVDGVNQPQHF. CDR3 nucleotides: TGTGCCAGCAGCGTAGACGGGGTAAATCAGCCCCAGCATTTT.

The chain links TRBV5-1 to TRBJ2-7; 11 bases map to TRBD2. The CDR3 consists of 14 residues. Germline CDR1 is SGHRS and CDR2 is YFSETQ. V lost 4 bases to trimming and J lost 4 bases; unmatched junction nucleotides: 4. CDR3: CASSQTSGNYEQYF. CDR3 nucleotide sequence: TGCGCCAGCAGCCAGACTAGCGGGAATTACGAGCAGTACTTC.

The J gene is TRBJ2-3, the V gene TRBV19; D is uncertain. V dropped 5 bases and J dropped 8 bases, with 14 bases sitting between them. Germline V gene sequence: CDR1 LNHDA, CDR2 SQIVND (reference sequence). The CDR3 extends over 13 amino acids. In DNA, the CDR3 is TGTGCCAGTAGTCCTCGGCTAGTCGGTACGCAGTATTTT. This translates into CASSPRLVGTQYF.

The chain recombines TRBV7-3 with TRBJ2-2; D is perhaps TRBD2 (6 bases). This CDR3 region has 15 residues. CDR1 and CDR2 (germline): SGHTA, FQGTGA. Trimming cost V 2 bases and J 4 bases, with 11 bases left between them. The CDR3 coding sequence is TGTGCCAGCAGCTTAGGAGGGAGGAGCACCGGGGAGCTGTTTTTT. This translates into CASSLGGRSTGELFF.

The chain uses TRBV7-2 and TRBJ2-2, with 13 bases identical to TRBD2. With V trimmed by 5 bases and J by 4 bases, 4 bases remained unmatched. CDR3 length equals 16 residues. CDR1 SGHTA and CDR2 FQGNSA come from the germline V gene. This CDR3 reads CASSRTSGRTTGELFF. As DNA, the CDR3 is TGTGCCAGCAGCCGGACTAGCGGGAGAACCACCGGGGAGCTGTTTTTT.

This sequence joins TRBV7-3 and TRBJ2-1; 9 nucleotides match TRBD2. The junction had 4 bases not matched to a gene; V was cut back by 2 bases and J by 5 bases. The CDR3 is 15 residues long. CDR1 is SGHTA, CDR2 FQGTGA, per germline. CDR3 nucleotide sequence: TGTGCCAGCAGCTTAGCGGGAGGGGAGCACAATGAGCAGTTCTTC. This gives the protein CASSLAGGEHNEQFF.

The chain recombines TRBV6-5 with TRBJ2-1; D remains ambiguous. V dropped 6 bases and J dropped 5 bases, with 17 bases sitting between them. This CDR3 has 15 residues. Germline V gene sequence: CDR1 MNHEY, CDR2 SVGAGI. CDR3 residues: CASRLTQTGNNEQFF. CDR3 DNA: TGTGCCAGCAGATTGACACAGACCGGTAACAATGAGCAGTTCTTC.

This sequence joins TRBV28 and TRBJ1-5; TRBD1 is a possible D gene (6 bases). V was clipped by 6 bases and J by 0 bases, with 12 bases between them. Germline loops: CDR1 MDHEN, CDR2 SYDVKM. The CDR3 loop spans 15 amino acids. The CDR3 coding sequence is TGTGCCAGCAGACCCAGGGGATATAGCAATCAGCCCCAGCATTTT. Residues: CASRPRGYSNQPQHF.

The chain recombines TRBV6-2 or TRBV6-3 with TRBJ2-3; tentatively, D is TRBD2 (6 bases). CDR1 is MNHEY, CDR2 SVGEGT, per germline. V lost 0 bases, J lost 5 bases, and 12 bases lay in between. The CDR3 has 15 residues. The CDR3 loop reads CASSYSGGREDTQYF. DNA for the CDR3: TGTGCCAGCAGTTACTCCGGGGGTCGGGAAGATACGCAGTATTTT.

V and J are TRBV19 and TRBJ2-1, with 11 bases identical to TRBD2. The CDR3 is 14 amino acids. Trimming at V came to 4 bases and at J to 7 bases, leaving 3 bases not matched to a gene. Germline CDR1 reads LNHDA; CDR2 reads SQIVND (reference sequence). CDR3 bases: TGTGCCAGTAGTAAGACTAGCGGGATAAATGAGCAGTTCTTC. Its protein is CASSKTSGINEQFF.

The chain has TRBV29-1 and TRBJ1-3, with D unresolved. Germline lookup yields CDR1 SQVTM and CDR2 ANQGSEA. Trimming removed 4 bases from V and 0 bases from J, with 10 bases in between. This CDR3 has 14 amino acids. The CDR3 sequence is CSVVGSGSGNTIYF. The DNA of the CDR3 is TGCAGCGTTGTTGGGTCGGGCTCTGGAAACACCATATATTTT.

The CDR3 DNA follows: TGTGCCAGCAGTTTAGGCCAGGGACTTGAAGCTTTCTTT. Protein product: CASSLGQGLEAFF. This sequence joins TRBV12-3 or TRBV12-4 and TRBJ1-1; D possibly corresponds to TRBD1 (5 bases). The V end was cut by 1 base, the J end by 7 bases, with 10 bases between. The CDR3 totals 13 residues.

The chain has TRBV13 and TRBJ2-1, with TRBD2 identical over 12 bases. V lost 5 bases, J lost 8 bases, and 10 bases stayed unmatched. Germline lookup yields CDR1 PRHDT and CDR2 FYEKMQ (reference sequence). There are 16 residues in the CDR3. The CDR3 sequence is CASSPVLAGGLDEQFF. DNA for the CDR3: TGTGCCAGCAGCCCAGTACTAGCGGGGGGCCTCGATGAGCAGTTCTTC.

V gene TRBV19 combines with J gene TRBJ1-4; TRBD1 agrees at 7 bases. Per the germline V gene, CDR1 is LNHDA and CDR2 is SQIVND (reference sequence). This CDR3 region has 17 residues. V shed 5 bases and J 0 bases; nucleotides not matched to a gene: 9. CDR3 residues: CASSAGQLLATNEKLFF. CDR3 sequence (DNA): TGTGCCAGTAGTGCGGGACAGCTACTTGCAACTAATGAAAAACTGTTTTTT.

This clone showed up just once. V gene TRBV19 combines with J gene TRBJ2-3; maybe TRBD2 (5 bases). Trimming took 5 bases from V and 4 from J, leaving 16 bases between them. Germline lookup yields CDR1 LNHDA and CDR2 SQIVND (reference sequence). The CDR3 has 15 amino acids. The CDR3 loop reads CASSPSAGRADTQYF. DNA of the CDR3: TGTGCCAGTAGTCCGTCGGCGGGCCGGGCAGATACGCAGTATTTT.

The V call is TRBV7-9, the J call TRBJ2-3, with 7 bases matching TRBD1. CDR3 length: 13 residues. The J segment lost 0 bases and the V segment lost 7 bases, leaving 1 base of the junction unmatched. Germline V gives CDR1 SEHNR, CDR2 FQNEAQ (reference sequence). The CDR3 nucleotides are TGTGCCAGCACGGACAGGAGCACAGATACGCAGTATTTT. This sequence encodes CASTDRSTDTQYF.

The chain carries TRBV5-3 and TRBJ1-4; possibly TRBD1 for D (5 bases). TRBV5-3 belongs to the ORF category, with a function that is uncertain. Between the trimmed V and J ends, which lost 4 bases and 4 bases, there was a span of 17 bases. The CDR3 extends over 16 amino acids. The CDR3 protein is CARSAGIQANNEKLFF. The CDR3 DNA reads TGTGCCAGAAGCGCAGGTATACAGGCAAATAATGAAAAACTGTTTTTT.

CDR3 residues: CASSRGQLSYEQYF. The DNA for the CDR3 is TGTGCCAGTAGTAGGGGACAGCTCTCCTACGAGCAGTACTTC. V and J are TRBV19 and TRBJ2-7, with TRBD1 matching over 7 bases. There are 14 residues in the CDR3. V trimming: 4 bases; J trimming: 0 bases; junction bases outside the gene matches: 3. The germline CDR1 and CDR2 sequences are LNHDA and SQIVND (reference sequence).

The rearrangement links TRBV7-2 to TRBJ1-6, with D tentatively TRBD1 (6 bases). Germline CDR1 and CDR2: SGHTA and FQGNSA. This CDR3 comprises 16 residues. Between the trimmed V and J ends, which lost 0 bases and 5 bases, there was a span of 11 bases. CDR3 nucleotides: TGTGCCAGCAGCTTAGCCACAGGGTCCAATAATTCACCCCTCCACTTT. It translates to CASSLATGSNNSPLHF.

This rearrangement joins TRBV28 to TRBJ1-5, with D possibly TRBD1 on 5 matching bases. The CDR3 consists of 17 residues. CDR1 and CDR2 (germline): MDHEN, SYDVKM. V lost 2 bases, J lost 4 bases, and 18 bases lay in between. The CDR3 reads CASSLIQGNPSNQPQHF. The CDR3 bases are TGTGCCAGCAGTTTAATTCAGGGCAACCCTAGTAATCAGCCCCAGCATTTT.